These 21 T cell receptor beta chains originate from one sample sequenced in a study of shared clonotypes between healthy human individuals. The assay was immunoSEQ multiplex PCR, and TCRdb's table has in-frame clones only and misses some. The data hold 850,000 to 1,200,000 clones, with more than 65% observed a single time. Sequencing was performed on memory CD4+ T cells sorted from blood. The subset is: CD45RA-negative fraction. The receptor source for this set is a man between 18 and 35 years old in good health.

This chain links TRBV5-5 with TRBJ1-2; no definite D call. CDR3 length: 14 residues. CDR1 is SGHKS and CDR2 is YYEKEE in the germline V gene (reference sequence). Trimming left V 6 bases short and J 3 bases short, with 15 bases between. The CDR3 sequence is CASTPAREYYGYTF. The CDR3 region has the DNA TGTGCCAGCACCCCCGCAAGGGAGTACTATGGCTACACCTTC.

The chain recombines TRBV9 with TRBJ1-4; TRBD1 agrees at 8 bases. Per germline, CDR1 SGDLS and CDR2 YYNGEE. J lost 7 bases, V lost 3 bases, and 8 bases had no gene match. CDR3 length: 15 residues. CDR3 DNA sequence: TGTGCCAGCAGCGCCAGGGGGCGCGGAGGTGAAAAACTGTTTTTT. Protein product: CASSARGRGGEKLFF.

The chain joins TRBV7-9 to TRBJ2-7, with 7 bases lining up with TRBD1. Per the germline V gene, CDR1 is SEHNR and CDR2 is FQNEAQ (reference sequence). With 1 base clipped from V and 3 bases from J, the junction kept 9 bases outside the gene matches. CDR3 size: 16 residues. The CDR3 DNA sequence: TGTGCCAGCAGCTTAGGATTGGGACAGACAGTCTACGAGCAGTACTTC. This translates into CASSLGLGQTVYEQYF.

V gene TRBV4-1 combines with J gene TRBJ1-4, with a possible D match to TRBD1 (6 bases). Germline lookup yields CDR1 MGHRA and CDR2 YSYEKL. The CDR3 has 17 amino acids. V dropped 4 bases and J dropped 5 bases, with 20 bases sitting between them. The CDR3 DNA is TGCGCCAGCAGCCGCTCTGGGGGCGCTTGGCAAAATGAAAAACTGTTTTTT. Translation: CASSRSGGAWQNEKLFF.

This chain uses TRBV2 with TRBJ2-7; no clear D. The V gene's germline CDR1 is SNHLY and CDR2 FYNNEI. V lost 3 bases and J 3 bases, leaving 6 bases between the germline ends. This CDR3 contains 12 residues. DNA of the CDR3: TGTGCCAGCAGTGAGGCGGTCTACGAGCAGTACTTC. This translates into CASSEAVYEQYF.

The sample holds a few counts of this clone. The chain's CDR3 is CASSTSPGGEDGYTF. CDR3 DNA: TGTGCCAGCAGCACCAGTCCGGGGGGAGAAGATGGCTACACCTTC. The chain couples TRBV9 to TRBJ1-2, with D possibly being TRBD1 (5 bases). This CDR3 is 15 amino acids long. Germline V gives CDR1 SGDLS, CDR2 YYNGEE. V was cut by 4 bases and J by 6 bases, with 19 bases left in between. The full variable domain, completed using reference TRBV9 and TRBJ1-2, is DSGVTQTPKHLITATGQRVTLRCSPRSGDLSVYWYQQSLDQGLQFLIQYYNGEERAKGNILERFSAQQFPDLHSELNLSSLELGDSALYFCASSTSPGGEDGYTFGSGTRLTVV.

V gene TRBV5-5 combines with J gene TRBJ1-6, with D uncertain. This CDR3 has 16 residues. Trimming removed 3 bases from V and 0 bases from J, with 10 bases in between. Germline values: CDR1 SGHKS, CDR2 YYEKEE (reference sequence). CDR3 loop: CASSSDVLSYNSPLHF. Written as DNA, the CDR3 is TGTGCCAGCAGCTCCGATGTTCTCTCCTATAATTCACCCCTCCACTTT.

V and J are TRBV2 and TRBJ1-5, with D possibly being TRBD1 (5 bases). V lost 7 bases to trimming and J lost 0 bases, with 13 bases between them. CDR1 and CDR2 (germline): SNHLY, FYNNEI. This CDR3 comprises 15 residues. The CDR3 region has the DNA TGTGCCAGCATGGACGGGGGAGGTAGCAATCAGCCCCAGCATTTT. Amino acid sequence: CASMDGGGSNQPQHF.

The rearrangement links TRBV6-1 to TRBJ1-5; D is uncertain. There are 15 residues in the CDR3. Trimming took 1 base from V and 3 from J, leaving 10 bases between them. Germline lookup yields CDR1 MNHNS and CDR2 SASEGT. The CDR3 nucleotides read TGTGCCAGCAGTGAAGGTGGCAGGTCCAATCAGCCCCAGCATTTT. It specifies CASSEGGRSNQPQHF.

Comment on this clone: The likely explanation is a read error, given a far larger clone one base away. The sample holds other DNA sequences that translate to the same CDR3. The CDR3, as DNA: TGTGCCAGCAGTTTTACAGATACGCAGTATTTT. Its protein product is CASSFTDTQYF. V is TRBV7-9 and J is TRBJ2-3; no clear D. V shed 6 bases and J shed 3 bases, with 4 bases lying between them. This CDR3 has 11 residues. The germline CDR1 and CDR2 sequences are SEHNR and FQNEAQ (reference sequence).

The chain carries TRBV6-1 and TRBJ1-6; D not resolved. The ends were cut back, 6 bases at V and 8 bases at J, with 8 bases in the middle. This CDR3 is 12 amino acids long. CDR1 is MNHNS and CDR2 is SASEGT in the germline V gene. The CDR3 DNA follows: TGTGCCAGCAGCAGGAGGGATTCACCCCTCCACTTT. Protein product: CASSRRDSPLHF.

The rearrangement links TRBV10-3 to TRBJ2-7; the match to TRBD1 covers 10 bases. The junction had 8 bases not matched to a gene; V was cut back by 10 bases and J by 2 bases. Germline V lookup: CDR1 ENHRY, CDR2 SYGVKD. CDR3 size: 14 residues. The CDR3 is CATRGGQGAYEQYF. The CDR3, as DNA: TGTGCCACCCGTGGTGGACAGGGGGCCTACGAGCAGTACTTC.

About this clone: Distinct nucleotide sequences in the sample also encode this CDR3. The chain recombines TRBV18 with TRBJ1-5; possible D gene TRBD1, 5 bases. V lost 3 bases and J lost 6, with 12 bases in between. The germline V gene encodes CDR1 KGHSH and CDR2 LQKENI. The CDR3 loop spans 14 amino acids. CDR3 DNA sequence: TGTGCCAGCTCACCTCGGGGCCAAGGTCAGCCCCAGCATTTT. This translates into CASSPRGQGQPQHF.

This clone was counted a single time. The CDR3 protein is CASSLVRGTDTQYF. Written as DNA, the CDR3 is TGTGCCAGCAGCTTAGTTCGGGGCACAGATACGCAGTATTTT. V gene TRBV11-2 combines with J gene TRBJ2-3; D ambiguous. The CDR3 extends over 14 amino acids. V gave up 1 base and J gave up 1 base, with 6 bases separating them. Germline-derived CDR1 and CDR2 are SGHAT and FQNNGV.

Here the CDR3 DNA reads TGCAGCGTTGAAGGGCCACAACCAGGTTCCACAGATACGCAGTATTTT. This gives the protein CSVEGPQPGSTDTQYF. This chain links TRBV29-1 with TRBJ2-3; D not certain. There are 16 residues in the CDR3. V lost 1 base, J lost 2 bases, and 16 bases lay in between. Germline V gene lookup returns CDR1 SQVTM and CDR2 ANQGSEA.

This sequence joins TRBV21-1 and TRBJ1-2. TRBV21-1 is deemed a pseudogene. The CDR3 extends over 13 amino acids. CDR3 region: CASILISNYGYTF. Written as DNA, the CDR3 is TGTGCCAGCATACTCATCTCTAACTATGGCTACACCTTC.

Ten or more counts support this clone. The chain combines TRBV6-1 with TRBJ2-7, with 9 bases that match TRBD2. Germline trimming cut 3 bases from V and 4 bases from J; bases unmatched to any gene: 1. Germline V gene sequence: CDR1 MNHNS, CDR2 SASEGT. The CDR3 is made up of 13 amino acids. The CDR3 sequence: CASSDSGGYEQYF. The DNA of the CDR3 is TGTGCCAGCAGTGATAGCGGGGGATACGAGCAGTACTTC.

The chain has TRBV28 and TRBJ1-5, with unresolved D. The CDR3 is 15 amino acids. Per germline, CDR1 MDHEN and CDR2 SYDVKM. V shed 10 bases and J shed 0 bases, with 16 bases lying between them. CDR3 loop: CATSPEANSNQPQHF. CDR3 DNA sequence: TGTGCCACCTCCCCGGAGGCCAATAGCAATCAGCCCCAGCATTTT.

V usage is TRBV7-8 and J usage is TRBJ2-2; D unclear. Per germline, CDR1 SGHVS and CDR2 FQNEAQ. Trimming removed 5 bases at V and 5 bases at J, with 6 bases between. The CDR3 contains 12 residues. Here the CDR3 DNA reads TGTGCCAGCAGCCTCAGAACCGGGGAGCTGTTTTTT. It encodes CASSLRTGELFF.

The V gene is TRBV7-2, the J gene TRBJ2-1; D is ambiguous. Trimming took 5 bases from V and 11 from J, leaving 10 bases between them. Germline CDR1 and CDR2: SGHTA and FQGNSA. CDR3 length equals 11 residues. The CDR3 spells CASSPALQQFF. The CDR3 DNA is TGTGCCAGCAGCCCGGCCCTGCAGCAGTTCTTC.

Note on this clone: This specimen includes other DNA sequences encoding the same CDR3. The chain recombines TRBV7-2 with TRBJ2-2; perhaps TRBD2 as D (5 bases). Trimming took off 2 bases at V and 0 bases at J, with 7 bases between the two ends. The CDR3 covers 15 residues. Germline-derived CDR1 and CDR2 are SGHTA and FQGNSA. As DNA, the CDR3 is TGTGCCAGCAGCTTAAGCGGCGCGAACACCGGGGAGCTGTTTTTT. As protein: CASSLSGANTGELFF.